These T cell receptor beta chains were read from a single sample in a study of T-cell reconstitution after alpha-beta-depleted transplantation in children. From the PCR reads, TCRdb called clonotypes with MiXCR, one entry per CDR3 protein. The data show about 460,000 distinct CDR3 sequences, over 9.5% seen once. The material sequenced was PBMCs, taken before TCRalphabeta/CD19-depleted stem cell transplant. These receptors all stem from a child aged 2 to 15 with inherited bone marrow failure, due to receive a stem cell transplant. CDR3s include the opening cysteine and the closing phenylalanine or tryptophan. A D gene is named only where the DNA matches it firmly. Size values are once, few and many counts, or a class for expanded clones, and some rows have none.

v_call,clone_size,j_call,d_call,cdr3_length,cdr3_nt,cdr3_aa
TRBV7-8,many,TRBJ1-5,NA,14,TGTGCCAGCAGCTTAGATTCAGGGCGTCAGCCCCAGCATTTT,CASSLDSGRQPQHF
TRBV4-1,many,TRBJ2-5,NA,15,TGCGCCAGCAGCCAAGGCCCCTTGGAGGGGGAGACCCAGTACTTC,CASSQGPLEGETQYF
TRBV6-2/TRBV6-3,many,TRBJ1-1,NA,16,TGTGCCAGCAGTTGGGACAAATTCCCTTCCAACACTGAAGCTTTCTTT,CASSWDKFPSNTEAFF
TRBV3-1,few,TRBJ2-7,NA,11,TGTGCCAGCAGCCAAAACCACGAGCAGTACTTC,CASSQNHEQYF
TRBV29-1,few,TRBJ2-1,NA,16,TGCAGCGTCTCCCGGGGGGCGGCCCCTCCCTACAATGAGCAGTTCTTC,CSVSRGAAPPYNEQFF
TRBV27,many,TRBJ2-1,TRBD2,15,TGTGCCAGCAGTTTAACAGGGACTAGCGGGTATGAGCAGTTCTTC,CASSLTGTSGYEQFF
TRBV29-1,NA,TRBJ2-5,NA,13,TGCAGCGTGACACAGCCCTACCAAGAGACCCAGTACTTC,CSVTQPYQETQYF
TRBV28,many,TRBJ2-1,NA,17,TGTGCCAGCGACCCGATGTCTCCGGAGAAATTACACAATGAGCAGTTCTTC,CASDPMSPEKLHNEQFF
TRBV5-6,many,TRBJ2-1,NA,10,TGTGCCAGCAGCTCCGTGGGGGAGTTCTTC,CASSSVGEFF
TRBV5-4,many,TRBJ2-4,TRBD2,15,TGTGCCAGCAGCTCCGAGCGGGAAGCCAAAAACATTCAGTACTTC,CASSSEREAKNIQYF
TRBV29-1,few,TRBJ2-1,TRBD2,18,TGCAGCGTTGAAGCCGATTCTCGAGTAGCGGGAGTGGGTAATGAGCAGTTCTTC,CSVEADSRVAGVGNEQFF
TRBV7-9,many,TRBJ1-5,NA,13,TGTGCCAGCAGCTCCGGGACAAGGGTGCCCCAGCATTTT,CASSSGTRVPQHF
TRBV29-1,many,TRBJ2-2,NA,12,TGCAGCGCCGAGCGGGACACCGGGGAGCTGTTTTTT,CSAERDTGELFF
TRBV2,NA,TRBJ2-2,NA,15,TGTGCCAGCAGTTCCGGGACTCACTTCACCGGGGAGCTGTTTTTT,CASSSGTHFTGELFF
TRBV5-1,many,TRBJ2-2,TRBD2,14,TGCGCCAGCAGCACCGTCCCGGGAGGCGGGGAGCTGTTTTTT,CASSTVPGGGELFF
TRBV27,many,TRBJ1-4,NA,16,TGTGCCAGCAGTTTACTGGCACTGGCAACTAATGAAAAACTGTTTTTT,CASSLLALATNEKLFF
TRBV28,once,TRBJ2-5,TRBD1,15,TGTGCCAGCAGTTTAATCCGACAGGGCCGAGAGACCCAGTACTTC,CASSLIRQGRETQYF
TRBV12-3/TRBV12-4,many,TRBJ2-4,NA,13,TGTGCCAGCAGTCCCCTAGGGCCGCGGAGTCAGTACTTC,CASSPLGPRSQYF
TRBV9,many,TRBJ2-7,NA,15,TGTGCCAGCAGCCCAAGAGGAGGGAGGACCTACGAGCAGTACTTC,CASSPRGGRTYEQYF
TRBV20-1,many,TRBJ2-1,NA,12,TGCAGTGCTAGAGTATCCTACAATGAGCAGTTCTTC,CSARVSYNEQFF
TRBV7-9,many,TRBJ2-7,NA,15,TGTGCCAGCAGCCCCCAAGGGGGTCCGGGCTACGAGCAGTACTTC,CASSPQGGPGYEQYF
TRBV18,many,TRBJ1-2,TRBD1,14,TGTGCCAGCTCACCGGGCAGGGGGACCTATGGCTACACCTTC,CASSPGRGTYGYTF
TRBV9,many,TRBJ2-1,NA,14,TGTGCCAGCAGCGTAGCTCACAGGGACAATGAGCAGTTCTTC,CASSVAHRDNEQFF
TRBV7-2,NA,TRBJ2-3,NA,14,TGTGCCAGCAGCTTAATTCGCAGGGCCGATACGCAGTATTTT,CASSLIRRADTQYF
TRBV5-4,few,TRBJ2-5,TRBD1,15,TGTGCCAGCAGCACCCGGACAGGGGAGGGAGAGACCCAGTACTTC,CASSTRTGEGETQYF
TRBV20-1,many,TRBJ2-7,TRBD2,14,TGCAGTGCACCCACTAGCGGGAGCTCCTACGAGCAGTACTTC,CSAPTSGSSYEQYF
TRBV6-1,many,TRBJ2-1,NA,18,TGTGCCAGCAGGAGGGAAGGGGATAGGATTTTCTCCTACAATGAGCAGTTCTTC,CASRREGDRIFSYNEQFF
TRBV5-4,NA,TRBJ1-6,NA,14,TGTGCCAGCAGCTTGTCAGGGGCCGGATCACCCCTCCACTTT,CASSLSGAGSPLHF
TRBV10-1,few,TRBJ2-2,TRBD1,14,TGCGCCAGCAATTGGACAGGGTTGGCCGGGGAGCTGTTTTTT,CASNWTGLAGELFF